Listed below are T cell receptor beta chains from one sample, sequenced in a study of early T cells in non-severe SARS-CoV-2 infection. TCRdb re-called the 5' RACE reads with MiXCR, one entry per CDR3 protein. In the table there are some 46,000 distinct CDR3 sequences, approximately 9.4% of which are singletons. Input material: whole blood. All receptors come from an adult who was a healthcare worker with PCR-confirmed SARS-CoV-2 infection or an uninfected control (not recorded which). The CDR3 runs from the conserved cysteine through the conserved F or W. The D gene is left open where the match is weak. Clone size is given for some rows only: seen once, a few or many times, or a class if the clone is expanded.

d_gene	v_gene	j_gene	abundance	CDR3aa	CDR3nt
TRBD1	TRBV7-2	TRBJ2-1	many	CASSRAPGTVTYNEQFF	TGTGCCAGCAGTAGAGCCCCGGGGACAGTAACCTACAATGAGCAGTTCTTC
TRBD1	TRBV5-4	TRBJ1-1	many	CASTPRGGQGEAFF	TGTGCCAGCACTCCCCGAGGGGGACAGGGCGAAGCTTTCTTT
.	TRBV9	TRBJ1-1	.	CASSPPPTGTEAFF	TGTGCCAGCAGCCCTCCCCCGACGGGGACTGAAGCTTTCTTT
.	TRBV6-2/TRBV6-3	TRBJ2-7	many	CASSRHSSSYEQYF	TGTGCCAGCAGCCGACATAGCAGCTCCTACGAGCAGTACTTC
.	TRBV6-6	TRBJ2-2	few	CASSYSGFAGELFF	TGTGCCAGCAGTTACTCCGGATTCGCCGGGGAGCTGTTTTTT
.	TRBV14	TRBJ2-7	few	CASSQGGSWHEQYF	TGTGCCAGCAGCCAAGGCGGCAGTTGGCACGAGCAGTACTTC
.	TRBV7-2	TRBJ1-1	many	CASSLAGAEVFF	TGTGCCAGCAGCTTAGCAGGGGCTGAAGTTTTCTTT
.	TRBV5-1	TRBJ2-3	.	CASSLEGTGTDTQYF	TGCGCCAGCAGCTTGGAGGGGACTGGCACAGATACGCAGTATTTT
.	TRBV20-1	TRBJ1-3	.	CSARDMAGPSGGGNTIYF	TGCAGTGCTAGAGATATGGCAGGACCATCCGGAGGTGGAAACACCATATATTTT
TRBD2	TRBV4-3	TRBJ2-3	once	CASSQSGLAGGGDTQYF	TGCGCCAGCAGCCAATCGGGACTAGCGGGAGGAGGGGATACGCAGTATTTT
.	TRBV3-1	TRBJ2-1	few	CASSQGLAISNEQFF	TGTGCCAGCAGCCAAGGCCTAGCGATTAGCAATGAGCAGTTCTTC
.	TRBV5-1	TRBJ2-3	.	CASSLGGITDTQYF	TGCGCCAGCAGCTTGGGGGGTATTACAGATACGCAGTATTTT
TRBD2	TRBV11-2	TRBJ2-1	many	CASSRSGTSSYNEQFF	TGTGCCAGCAGTCGTAGCGGGACGAGCTCCTACAATGAGCAGTTCTTC
.	TRBV9	TRBJ1-3	few	CASSVEVLGNTIYF	TGTGCCAGCAGCGTAGAGGTACTTGGAAACACCATATATTTT
TRBD1	TRBV6-4	TRBJ1-5	many	CASSPGQAGVNQPQHF	TGTGCCAGCAGTCCAGGACAGGCGGGAGTAAATCAGCCCCAGCATTTT
.	TRBV27	TRBJ2-3	few	CASSRDEADTQYF	TGTGCCAGCAGCCGTGACGAGGCAGATACGCAGTATTTT
TRBD1	TRBV30	TRBJ1-1	many	CAWRGQGYNTEAFF	TGTGCCTGGAGGGGACAGGGTTACAACACTGAAGCTTTCTTT
.	TRBV6-2/TRBV6-3	TRBJ1-1	few	CASSPGSEAFF	TGTGCCAGCAGCCCAGGGTCTGAAGCTTTCTTT
.	TRBV10-2	TRBJ2-2	few	CASSVWNTGELFF	TGCGCCAGCAGTGTGTGGAACACCGGGGAGCTGTTTTTT
.	TRBV12-3/TRBV12-4	TRBJ1-5	.	CASSPEDRLSQPQHF	TGTGCCAGCAGTCCCGAGGACAGACTTAGCCAGCCCCAGCATTTT
.	TRBV29-1	TRBJ1-4	many	CSAGFKMQKVEKLFF	TGCAGCGCCGGTTTCAAAATGCAGAAGGTGGAAAAACTGTTTTTT
.	TRBV29-1	TRBJ2-7	few	CSVGGGSYEQYF	TGCAGCGTGGGCGGTGGATCCTACGAGCAGTACTTC
.	TRBV7-2	TRBJ2-5	many	CASSLGGSGQETQYF	TGTGCCAGCAGCTTAGGGGGTAGCGGACAAGAGACCCAGTACTTC
TRBD1	TRBV28	TRBJ1-5	many	CAGQRDSTNQPQHF	TGTGCCGGTCAACGGGACAGTACCAATCAGCCCCAGCATTTT
.	TRBV29-1	TRBJ1-1	.	CSANDRGTEAFF	TGCAGCGCCAACGACAGAGGCACTGAAGCTTTCTTT
.	TRBV28	TRBJ2-7	many	CASSPLAPRSSEQYF	TGTGCCAGCAGTCCACTCGCGCCGCGGTCGTCCGAGCAGTACTTC
.	TRBV7-9	TRBJ1-5	many	CASSLSGEKPQHF	TGTGCCAGCAGCTTATCAGGGGAGAAACCCCAGCATTTT
.	TRBV29-1	TRBJ2-7	.	CSVGGRPYEQYF	TGCAGCGTTGGCGGCAGACCCTACGAGCAGTACTTC
.	TRBV10-3	TRBJ1-5	many	CAISAGRQPQHF	TGTGCCATCAGTGCCGGGCGGCAGCCCCAGCATTTT
TRBD2	TRBV6-5	TRBJ2-1	many	CASSYSGRALDEQFF	TGTGCCAGCAGTTACTCAGGGAGGGCCTTAGATGAGCAGTTCTTC
TRBD1	TRBV19	TRBJ1-1	many	CASSMTGSNTEAFF	TGTGCCAGTAGTATGACAGGGTCGAACACTGAAGCTTTCTTT
.	TRBV6-2/TRBV6-3	TRBJ2-1	many	CASSYTGTGGFHEQFF	TGTGCCAGCAGTTACACCGGGACTGGAGGTTTCCATGAGCAGTTCTTC
.	TRBV28	TRBJ1-5	many	CASSLIGNVRQPQHF	TGTGCCAGCAGTTTGATTGGAAACGTAAGGCAGCCCCAGCATTTT
TRBD1	TRBV7-2	TRBJ2-3	many	CASSHRAGTGTDTQYF	TGTGCCAGCAGTCACCGGGCTGGGACAGGCACAGATACGCAGTATTTT
.	TRBV2	TRBJ1-5	many	CASSDRGGNQPQHF	TGTGCCAGCAGTGACAGGGGCGGCAATCAGCCCCAGCATTTT
.	TRBV7-9	TRBJ2-4	many	CASSLVLGRGKRLAKNIQYF	TGTGCCAGCAGCTTAGTGCTCGGGCGGGGTAAGCGGCTAGCCAAAAACATTCAGTACTTC
.	TRBV5-5	TRBJ2-1	many	CASSLDGSSYNEQFF	TGTGCCAGCAGCTTGGACGGGAGCTCCTACAATGAGCAGTTCTTC
.	TRBV7-2	TRBJ2-1	many	CASSIGGGPYNEQFF	TGTGCCAGCAGCATTGGAGGGGGGCCCTACAATGAGCAGTTCTTC
.	TRBV9	TRBJ2-1	few	CASSPGLPPIYNEQFF	TGTGCCAGCAGCCCCGGACTACCCCCTATTTACAATGAGCAGTTCTTC
.	TRBV6-6	TRBJ2-7	.	CASSYSAANYEQYF	TGTGCCAGCAGTTATTCGGCAGCCAACTACGAGCAGTACTTC
.	TRBV11-2	TRBJ2-3	.	CASSLGLGKAVTQYF	TGTGCCAGCAGCTTAGGTCTGGGGAAGGCTGTTACGCAGTATTTT
TRBD2	TRBV20-1	TRBJ2-7	few	CSARPPGLPVVGYEQYF	TGCAGTGCTAGACCACCGGGACTACCTGTGGTAGGCTACGAGCAGTACTTC
.	TRBV28	TRBJ2-7	.	CASSLQPGGQYF	TGTGCCAGCAGTCTGCAACCGGGTGGGCAGTACTTC
.	TRBV6-1	TRBJ1-5	many	CASSEGGRGNQPQHF	TGTGCCAGCAGTGAAGGGGGCCGGGGCAATCAGCCCCAGCATTTT
.	TRBV15	TRBJ2-1	.	CATSRDRTSNEQFF	TGTGCCACCAGCAGAGATCGAACTAGCAATGAGCAGTTCTTC
.	TRBV28	TRBJ1-2	few	CASSVRPTGNYGYTF	TGTGCCAGCAGTGTAAGACCTACAGGGAACTATGGCTACACCTTC
TRBD1	TRBV6-6	TRBJ2-1	few	CASSSDYFPGQGATNEQFF	TGTGCCAGCAGTTCCGACTACTTCCCGGGACAGGGGGCCACCAATGAGCAGTTCTTC
.	TRBV4-1	TRBJ1-2	.	CASSQEGHLGGYTF	TGCGCCAGCAGCCAAGAGGGACACCTTGGCGGCTACACCTTC
.	TRBV4-3	TRBJ1-1	.	CASRGQMNTEAFF	TGCGCCAGTAGAGGACAGATGAACACTGAAGCTTTCTTT
.	TRBV4-1	TRBJ2-7	few	CASSQDIGERVFSYEQYF	TGCGCCAGCAGCCAAGATATAGGGGAGAGGGTCTTTAGCTACGAGCAGTACTTC
TRBD1	TRBV6-6	TRBJ1-2	many	CASSYSKGQGATGYTF	TGTGCCAGCAGTTACTCGAAGGGACAGGGGGCGACCGGCTACACCTTC
.	TRBV7-8	TRBJ1-6	.	CASSLITTRNSPLHF	TGTGCCAGCAGCTTAATTACCACGCGAAATTCACCCCTCCACTTT
.	TRBV28	TRBJ2-1	many	CASSLESGSMGQFF	TGTGCCAGCAGTTTGGAGTCAGGATCGATGGGGCAGTTCTTC
.	TRBV30	TRBJ1-1	many	CAWSVGGGVTEAFF	TGTGCCTGGAGTGTAGGGGGGGGAGTCACTGAAGCTTTCTTT
.	TRBV6-5	TRBJ2-7	.	CASSYGTGREEQYF	TGTGCCAGCAGTTATGGGACTGGGCGAGAGGAGCAGTACTTC
TRBD2	TRBV20-1	TRBJ2-1	.	CSARDRRTSGEQFF	TGCAGTGCTAGAGATCGCCGGACTAGCGGTGAGCAGTTCTTC
.	TRBV4-1	TRBJ1-2	.	CASSQGAGSQYGYTF	TGCGCCAGCAGCCAAGGGGCAGGGAGCCAATATGGCTACACCTTC
TRBD1	TRBV15	TRBJ2-1	many	CATSRTHRGSYNEQFF	TGTGCCACCAGCAGGACCCACAGGGGGTCCTACAATGAGCAGTTCTTC
.	TRBV27	TRBJ1-1	.	CASSLDLRGTSEAFF	TGTGCCAGCAGTTTAGACCTTAGGGGGACCTCTGAAGCTTTCTTT